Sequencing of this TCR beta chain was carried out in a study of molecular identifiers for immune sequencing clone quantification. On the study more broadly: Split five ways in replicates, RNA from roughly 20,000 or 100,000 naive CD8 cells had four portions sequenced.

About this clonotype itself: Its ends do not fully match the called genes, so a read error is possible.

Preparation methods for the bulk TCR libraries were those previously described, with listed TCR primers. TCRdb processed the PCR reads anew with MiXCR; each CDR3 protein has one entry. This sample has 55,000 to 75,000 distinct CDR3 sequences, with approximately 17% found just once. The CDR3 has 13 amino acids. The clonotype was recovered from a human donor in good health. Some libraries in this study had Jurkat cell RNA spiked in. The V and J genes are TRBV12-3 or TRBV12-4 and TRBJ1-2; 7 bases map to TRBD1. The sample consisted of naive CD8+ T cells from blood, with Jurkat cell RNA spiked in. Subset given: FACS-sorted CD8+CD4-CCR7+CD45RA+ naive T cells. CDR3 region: CARSRGYTYGYTF. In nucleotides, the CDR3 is TGCGCCCGCAGCAGGGGGTATACCTATGGCTACACCTTC.